This record concerns one TCR beta chain sequence. Its antigen is unknown. TCRdb reprocessed the reads with MiXCR, giving one entry per CDR3 protein. The sample contains roughly 920,000 distinct CDR3 sequences, around 32% of which appear only once. The source of the sample is a study of T cell repertoires in cytomegalovirus infection. From germline, CDR1 is MNHEY and CDR2 SVGAGI. This CDR3 is built from 16 residues. J gave up 7 bases and V 0 bases, and 1 base lay outside the gene matches. The J gene is TRBJ1-6, the V gene TRBV6-5; 12 bases fit TRBD1. Specimen: cultured CD8+ T cells from PBMCs, collected from culture after CMV antigen stimulation. The origin of this receptor is a human donor in good health (CMV status not recorded). Some clones in this sample may be carry-over from other donors' samples. The CDR3 reads CASSYSGQGANSPLHF. CDR3 DNA sequence: TGTGCCAGCAGTTACTCGGGACAGGGGGCGAATTCACCCCTCCACTTT.